The source of this TCR beta chain is a study of blood T cell repertoires in COVID-19. Study context: Samples of COVID-19 (acute and convalescent) were obtained from the United States, Italy and Spain.

This CDR3 contains 16 residues. The junction had 7 bases not matched to a gene; V was cut back by 2 bases and J by 1 base. Germline CDR1 SGDLS, CDR2 YYNGEE. Repertoires were generated with immunoSEQ multiplex PCR, while TCRdb's copy carries only in-frame clones and drops some. The profile shows about 190,000 clones, less than 85% of them singletons. This clone was seen a single time. The rearrangement uses TRBV9 and TRBJ2-5, with 8 bases lining up with TRBD2. The TCR sequence derives from a man aged 50-59 years who had recovered from COVID-19. Specimen: peripheral blood. The CDR3 DNA sequence: TGTGCCAGCAGCGTCGGGACTAGTAGGGCCCAAGAGACCCAGTACTTC. Protein sequence: CASSVGTSRAQETQYF.